This T cell receptor (beta chain) emerged from a study of T-cell memory formation after mild COVID-19. Overall study context: TCR clustering was largely donor specific.

This clonotype has at least ten counts. Its antigen is currently unknown. The CDR3 sequence is 15 residues long. The trim removed 3 bases at V and 5 bases at J, leaving 10 bases unmatched. The germline V gene encodes CDR1 SGDLS and CDR2 YYNGEE. Whole-study results and caveats: Among contracting clones, CD4+ were mainly CM/EM and CD8+ enriched in EMRA. Among clones peaking at day 37 in the second wave, SARS-CoV-2 specificity remained unconfirmed.

UMIs and sample barcodes were carried by the TCR alpha and TCR beta cDNA libraries that 5'RACE produced using constant-segment primers. In TCRdb, the 5' RACE reads were re-called with MiXCR into one record per CDR3 protein. The sample includes 180,000 or so distinct CDR3 sequences, approximately 16% of them seen just once. The source of this sequence is an adult woman who had mild COVID-19 (a few samples of this study predate the infection). Cell type and time point are not known. Sequenced: PBMCs or a T cell subset sorted from them (not recorded which). The chain joins TRBV9 to TRBJ2-5, with 7 positions matching TRBD2. The DNA for the CDR3 is TGTGCCAGCAGCGGAGGGACTATCCCGGGGGAGACCCAGTACTTC. As protein: CASSGGTIPGETQYF.